This passage covers 23 T cell receptor beta chains from one sample sequenced in a study of T cell changes during pregnancy in multiple sclerosis. Here immunoSEQ multiplex PCR was the method, and the copy in TCRdb shows in-frame clones only, minus some. The table records about 36,000 clones, roughly 89% of them present only once. Sequencing used CD4+ T cells from peripheral blood mononuclear cells, obtained in the second trimester of pregnancy. The receptors here all came from a female donor in good health, enrolled as a control in a pregnancy study.

This clone was recorded only once. The CDR3 sequence is CRLMNTEAFF. In DNA, the CDR3 is TGCAGACTGATGAACACTGAAGCTTTCTTT. The chain couples TRBV20-1 to TRBJ1-1; D is unresolved. Germline assignment: CDR1 DFQATT and CDR2 SNEGSKA (reference sequence). The CDR3 contains 10 residues.

The chain uses TRBV4-2 and TRBJ2-3; weak D call: TRBD2 (5 bases). The CDR3 loop spans 16 amino acids. In germline, CDR1 is LGHNA, CDR2 YNFKEQ. V was trimmed by 1 base and J by 5 bases, leaving 16 bases between them. The CDR3: CASSQGTLQREDTQYF. Here the CDR3 DNA reads TGTGCCAGCAGCCAAGGGACTCTCCAGAGGGAAGATACGCAGTATTTT.

The CDR3 spells CASSYPGGYTGELFF. The CDR3 DNA reads as TGTGCCAGTAGTTACCCCGGGGGGTACACCGGGGAGCTGTTTTTT. The chain carries TRBV19 and TRBJ2-2, with TRBD2 matching over 7 bases. CDR1 is LNHDA, CDR2 SQIVND, per germline (reference sequence). V was clipped by 5 bases and J by 3 bases; unmatched bases: 6. The CDR3 is 15 amino acids.

This clone was observed once. The chain employs TRBV2 and TRBJ2-7; 10 bases align to TRBD2. V shed 4 bases, J shed 5 bases, and the junction held 8 bases outside the gene matches. There are 15 residues in the CDR3. Looked up from germline, CDR1 is SNHLY and CDR2 is FYNNEI. CDR3: CASSAEREGFHEQYF. In nucleotides, the CDR3 is TGTGCCAGCAGTGCGGAGCGGGAGGGTTTCCACGAGCAGTACTTC.

The chain recombines TRBV6-6 with TRBJ1-5; 12 positions match TRBD1. Per germline, CDR1 MNHNY and CDR2 SVGAGI (reference sequence). The CDR3 consists of 16 residues. J was trimmed by 1 base and V by 6 bases; bases with no gene match: 4. The CDR3 spells CASSQGQGASNQPQHF. The CDR3 DNA follows: TGTGCCAGCAGCCAGGGACAGGGGGCGAGCAATCAGCCCCAGCATTTT.

In nucleotides, the CDR3 is TGTGCCAGTTCGGACAGACAGGGATCCGAGCAGTACTTC. This gives the protein CASSDRQGSEQYF. The chain has TRBV19 and TRBJ2-7, with 7 bases lining up with TRBD1. Per germline, CDR1 LNHDA and CDR2 SQIVND (reference sequence). The CDR3 covers 13 residues. The junction had 10 bases not matched to a gene; V was cut back by 8 bases and J by 6 bases.

The V gene is TRBV4-1, the J gene TRBJ1-4; TRBD1 might be the D (6 bases). The CDR3 consists of 14 residues. The germline V gene has CDR1 MGHRA and CDR2 YSYEKL. With 4 bases removed from V and 7 bases from J, the gap between germline ends came to 13 bases. The CDR3 loop reads CASSRTDRLEKLFF. DNA of the CDR3: TGCGCCAGCAGCCGAACGGACAGACTTGAAAAACTGTTTTTT.

This clone has only a few counts. The chain is built from TRBV19 and TRBJ1-5, with TRBD1 identical over 7 bases. The germline V gene encodes CDR1 LNHDA and CDR2 SQIVND (reference sequence). The CDR3 spans 15 residues. V was pared by 7 bases and J by 1 base, with 7 bases of the junction left unmatched. This CDR3 reads CASNLDRSSNQPQHF. The CDR3, as DNA: TGTGCCAGTAATCTGGACAGGTCAAGCAATCAGCCCCAGCATTTT.

The gene calls are TRBV15 and TRBJ2-7, with a tentative D call TRBD2 (6 bases). This CDR3 has 15 amino acids. Germline lookup yields CDR1 LNHNV and CDR2 YYDKDF (reference sequence). Trimming took 1 base from V and 1 from J, leaving 11 bases between them. The CDR3 sequence is CATSRGGDGSYEQYF. In DNA form, the CDR3 reads TGTGCCACCAGCAGAGGGGGGGACGGTTCCTACGAGCAGTACTTC.

The gene calls are TRBV9 and TRBJ2-3, with D maybe TRBD2 (7 bases). Germline values: CDR1 SGDLS, CDR2 YYNGEE. The CDR3 has 16 residues. Trimming took 0 bases from V and 2 from J, leaving 13 bases between them. The CDR3 protein is CASSVDEGGTTDTQYF. The CDR3 bases are TGTGCCAGCAGCGTAGATGAGGGGGGGACCACAGATACGCAGTATTTT.

This chain links TRBV5-4 with TRBJ2-3; maybe TRBD2 (5 bases). The V gene's germline CDR1 is SGHNT and CDR2 YYREEE (reference sequence). The ends were cut back, 4 bases at V and 6 bases at J, with 24 bases in the middle. The CDR3 covers 17 residues. The CDR3 DNA reads TGTGCCAGCAGCGGGGTCCCAAAACTCGGGGTTGTGGATACGCAGTATTTT. Protein: CASSGVPKLGVVDTQYF.

The V call is TRBV27, the J call TRBJ2-7; 7 positions match TRBD2. The germline V gene has CDR1 MNHEY and CDR2 SMNVEV (reference sequence). The CDR3 spans 15 residues. Trimming cost V 1 base and J 7 bases; bases outside gene matches: 10. CDR3 nucleotides: TGTGCCAGCAGTTTATTCGGCGGGAGAACTGGGGAGCAGTACTTC. This codes for CASSLFGGRTGEQYF.

V gene TRBV7-2 combines with J gene TRBJ2-3, with TRBD1 matching 7 bases. Germline lookup yields CDR1 SGHTA and CDR2 FQGNSA. The CDR3 totals 17 residues. Losses at the gene ends were 5 bases for V and 2 bases for J; bases not matched to a gene: 13. DNA of the CDR3: TGTGCCAGCAGCCCGAGACAGGGTCGAGGGTTCACAGATACGCAGTATTTT. This codes for CASSPRQGRGFTDTQYF. Full variable domain (missing parts from reference TRBV7-2 and TRBJ2-3): GAGVSQSPSNKVTEKGKDVELRCDPISGHTALYWYRQSLGQGLEFLIYFQGNSAPDKSGLPSDRFSAERTGGSVSTLTIQRTQQEDSAVYLCASSPRQGRGFTDTQYFGPGTRLTVL.

V is TRBV7-9 and J is TRBJ1-2, with a weak D call TRBD1 (5 bases). Germline CDR1 is SEHNR and CDR2 is FQNEAQ (reference sequence). The V and J ends lost 6 bases and 5 bases respectively, with 16 bases between them. CDR3 length: 14 amino acids. CDR3: CASRTGGTAYGYTF. The CDR3 DNA reads TGTGCCAGCAGAACGGGGGGGACGGCATATGGCTACACCTTC.

This chain uses TRBV6-1 with TRBJ2-2; 10 bases line up with TRBD2. J gave up 4 bases and V 2 bases, and 13 bases lay outside the gene matches. Germline-derived CDR1 and CDR2 are MNHNS and SASEGT. The CDR3 runs to 19 residues. The CDR3 region has the DNA TGTGCCAGCAGTGAAAGGCCTAGCGGGAGAAAATCAAGCACCGGGGAGCTGTTTTTT. Translating gives CASSERPSGRKSSTGELFF.

The chain uses TRBV18 and TRBJ1-1; D is perhaps TRBD1 (5 bases). Looked up from germline, CDR1 is KGHSH and CDR2 is LQKENI. Trimming left V 3 bases short and J 4 bases short, with 9 bases between. CDR3 length: 13 residues. CDR3 DNA: TGTGCCAGCTCACCGGACATGGGCACTGAAGCTTTCTTT. Translation gives CASSPDMGTEAFF.

This chain joins TRBV25-1 and TRBJ1-4; the D gene is possibly TRBD1 (6 bases). Germline lookup yields CDR1 MGHDK and CDR2 SYGVNS. Trimming stripped 7 bases from V and 4 bases from J, with 10 bases between. The CDR3 loop spans 13 amino acids. The CDR3 region is CASNRENNEKLFF. CDR3 in DNA: TGTGCCAGCAACAGGGAAAATAATGAAAAACTGTTTTTT.

This chain joins TRBV19 and TRBJ1-5, with 8 bases lining up with TRBD1. With 3 bases clipped from V and 11 bases from J, the junction kept 9 bases outside the gene matches. Germline V gives CDR1 LNHDA, CDR2 SQIVND (reference sequence). The CDR3 length is 14 residues. The CDR3 spells CASSIPGQGVAQHF. As DNA, the CDR3 is TGTGCCAGTAGTATCCCTGGACAGGGAGTGGCCCAGCATTTT.

The chain links TRBV6-1 to TRBJ2-1; 7 nucleotides match TRBD2. J was trimmed by 5 bases and V by 6 bases; bases with no gene match: 10. CDR3 length equals 15 residues. Germline lookup yields CDR1 MNHNS and CDR2 SASEGT. The CDR3 spells CASSHSGLLNNEQFF. The DNA of the CDR3 is TGTGCCAGCAGCCATAGCGGGCTTTTGAACAATGAGCAGTTCTTC.

This clone appeared once. The chain links TRBV18 to TRBJ2-7; unclear D gene. The CDR3 contains 12 residues. Trimming removed 5 bases at V and 3 bases at J, with 8 bases between. Germline CDR1 KGHSH, CDR2 LQKENI. CDR3 sequence reads: CASSSSGYEQYF. For the CDR3, the DNA is TGTGCCAGCTCATCTTCCGGCTACGAGCAGTACTTC.

The chain recombines TRBV6-5 with TRBJ2-1; 10 bases align to TRBD2. Germline loops: CDR1 MNHEY, CDR2 SVGAGI. CDR3 length: 15 amino acids. V gave up 6 bases and J gave up 10 bases; unmatched junction bases: 12. CDR3 in DNA: TGTGCCAGCAGCCCAAGCGGGAGGGCCCGCGAAGAGCAGTTCTTC. Residues: CASSPSGRAREEQFF.

Written as DNA, the CDR3 is TGTGCCAGGGGGACTGATACGCAGTATTTT. This gives the protein CARGTDTQYF. The J gene is TRBJ2-3, the V gene TRBV2; possible D gene TRBD2, 6 bases. The CDR3 is 10 amino acids. Germline CDR1 and CDR2: SNHLY and FYNNEI. V was cut by 9 bases and J by 6 bases, with 7 bases left in between.

This rearrangement joins TRBV6-5 to TRBJ2-7; 10 nucleotides line up with TRBD1. The V gene's germline CDR1 is MNHEY and CDR2 SVGAGI. The CDR3 covers 15 residues. The trim removed 4 bases at V and 2 bases at J, leaving 5 bases unmatched. The CDR3 loop is CASSSPGQGPYEQYF. As DNA, the CDR3 is TGTGCCAGCAGTTCCCCGGGACAGGGGCCCTACGAGCAGTACTTC.